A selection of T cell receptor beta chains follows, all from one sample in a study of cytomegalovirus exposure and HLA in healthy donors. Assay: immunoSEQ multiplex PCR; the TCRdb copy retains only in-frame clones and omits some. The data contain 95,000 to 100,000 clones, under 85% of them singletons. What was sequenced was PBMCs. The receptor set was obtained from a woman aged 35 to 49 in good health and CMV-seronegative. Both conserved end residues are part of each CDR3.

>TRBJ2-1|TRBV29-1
CSVEVLGGGDSYNEQFF
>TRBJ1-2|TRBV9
CASSVEGRSEDNYGYTF
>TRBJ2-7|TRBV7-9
CSSSPTGTEQYF
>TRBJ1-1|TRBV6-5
CASTFGVYTEAFF
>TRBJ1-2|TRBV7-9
CSSSLAGPHYGYTF
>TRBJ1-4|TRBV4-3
CASSQDPQGREKLFF
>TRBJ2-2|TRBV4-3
CASSQGFGQVATGELFF
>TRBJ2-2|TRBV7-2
CASSLGGGAPRSGELFF
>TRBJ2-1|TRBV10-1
CASSEAGSSYNEQFF
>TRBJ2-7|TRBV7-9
CSSSGESRYEQYF
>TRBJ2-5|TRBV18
CASSPADMQETQYF
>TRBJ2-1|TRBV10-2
CASSTPGLAGNEQFF
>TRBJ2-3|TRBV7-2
CASSSLGTSPGDTQYF
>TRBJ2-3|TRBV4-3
CASSQEAGPMDTQYF
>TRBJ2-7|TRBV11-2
CASSLAGGLSYGQYF
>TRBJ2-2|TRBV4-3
CASSQMDLFSAGELFF
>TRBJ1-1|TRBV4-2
CASSRGQMNTEAFF
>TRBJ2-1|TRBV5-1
CASSNRGHVGEQFF
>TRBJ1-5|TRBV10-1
CASSLGQGGNQPQHF
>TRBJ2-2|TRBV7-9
CASSFGTGELFF
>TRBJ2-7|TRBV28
CASSLFGGGTSYEQYF
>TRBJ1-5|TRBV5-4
CASSLDGGSTNQPQHF
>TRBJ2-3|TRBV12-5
CASGSPWTSGNTDTQYF
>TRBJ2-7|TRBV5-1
CASRPGQGYEQYF
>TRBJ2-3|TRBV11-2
CASSLPGLAGFTDTQYF
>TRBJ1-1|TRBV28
CASSLWSGAMNTEAFF
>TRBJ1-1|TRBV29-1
CSADRAGTNTEAFF
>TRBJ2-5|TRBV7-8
CASRSGRINGGQYF
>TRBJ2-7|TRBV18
CASSPWMAGPPAYEQYF
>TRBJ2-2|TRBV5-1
CASSLAAVPGSRELFF
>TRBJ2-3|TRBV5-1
CASSLMAGTDTQYF
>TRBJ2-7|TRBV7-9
CSSSTMGQDLSYEQYF
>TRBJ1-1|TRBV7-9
CASSLGTGQGNTEAFF
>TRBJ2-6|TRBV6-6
CASTPGVGANVLTF
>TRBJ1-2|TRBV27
CASSFRTGLDYGYTF
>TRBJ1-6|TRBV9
CASSPFDPGGLNSPLHF
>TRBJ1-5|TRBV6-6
CASSYGQVGSNQPQHF
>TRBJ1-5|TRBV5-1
CASSLDRASNQPQHF
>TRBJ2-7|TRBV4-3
CASSPMGGGLNEQYF
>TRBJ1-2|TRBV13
CASSLAPSGYTF
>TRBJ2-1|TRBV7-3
CASSLSQAYNEQFF
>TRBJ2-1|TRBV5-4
CASSFSGRAGYNEQFF
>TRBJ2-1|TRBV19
CASSIETSGSYNEQFF